These 8 T cell receptor beta chains share one sample of origin, sequenced in a study of long-term antiretroviral therapy in people with HIV. Assay version v3.0 of immunoSEQ was used, and it was run at survey level. Profiled with immunoSEQ multiplex PCR; TCRdb holds only in-frame clones, not every one. The table includes fewer than 20,000 clones, 78% detected once. The sample was unsorted PBMCs, taken 0.3 years after starting antiretroviral therapy. The receptors derive from a woman between 50 and 59 years old with HIV.

This chain connects TRBV28 to TRBJ1-1, with TRBD1 matching over 7 bases. After removal of 6 bases from V and 2 bases from J, the junction contained 24 bases not matched to a gene. Germline V lookup: CDR1 MDHEN, CDR2 SYDVKM. The CDR3 contains 20 residues. CDR3 region: CASSLTQTGWGAFFNTEAFF. The CDR3 DNA reads TGTGCCAGCAGCCTTACCCAGACAGGGTGGGGGGCCTTTTTTAACACTGAAGCTTTCTTT.

CDR3 loop: CASTAATFVPYADTQYF. CDR3 DNA: TGTGCCAGTACGGCAGCCACCTTTGTGCCCTATGCAGATACGCAGTATTTT. The chain recombines TRBV18 with TRBJ2-3; D is uncertain. CDR1 and CDR2 (germline): KGHSH, LQKENI. CDR3 length: 17 amino acids. Trimming removed 9 bases at V and 4 bases at J, with 26 bases between.

A few counts support this clone. This sequence joins TRBV30 and TRBJ1-2; D is possibly TRBD1 (6 bases). V lost 2 bases and J lost 1, with 14 bases in between. The CDR3 is made up of 15 amino acids. Per the germline V gene, CDR1 is GTSNPN and CDR2 is SVGIG (reference sequence). CDR3 DNA: TGTGCCTGGAGTCCCCCGGGACACAATAACTATGGCTACACCTTC. It translates to CAWSPPGHNNYGYTF.

The V gene is TRBV5-3, the J gene TRBJ1-6, with D unresolved. TRBV5-3 is an ORF, with its function uncertain. Between the trimmed V and J ends, which lost 2 bases and 13 bases, there was a span of 13 bases. The CDR3 extends over 13 amino acids. The CDR3 here is CARSFGFPDPLHF. The CDR3 DNA reads as TGTGCCAGAAGCTTCGGGTTCCCGGACCCCCTCCACTTT.

The chain carries TRBV18 and TRBJ1-1; D remains unclear. Germline V gene lookup returns CDR1 KGHSH and CDR2 LQKENI. Trimming removed 7 bases from V and 0 bases from J, with 6 bases in between. CDR3 length: 12 amino acids. DNA for the CDR3: TGTGCCAGCTTTTCGATGAACACTGAAGCTTTCTTT. Protein product: CASFSMNTEAFF. Filled out from reference TRBV18 and TRBJ1-1, the complete variable domain reads NAGVMQNPRHLVRRRGQEARLRCSPMKGHSHVYWYRQLPEEGLKFMVYLQKENIIDESGMPKERFSAEFPKEGPSILRIQQVVRGDSAAYFCASFSMNTEAFFGQGTRLTVV.

The gene calls are TRBV21-1 and TRBJ1-4. TRBV21-1 is marked as a pseudogene. CDR3 length: 15 residues. As DNA, the CDR3 is TGTGCCAGCGCGCTTTACGATTTAAATAATGAAAAACTGTTTTTT. It translates to CASALYDLNNEKLFF.

This rearrangement joins TRBV7-2 to TRBJ2-7; possible D gene TRBD1, 8 bases. Germline V gene sequence: CDR1 SGHTA, CDR2 FQGNSA. V was pared by 1 base and J by 0 bases, with 16 bases between. The CDR3 runs to 17 residues. The CDR3 sequence is CASSLVGGDRSSYEQYF. In nucleotides, the CDR3 is TGTGCCAGCAGCTTAGTGGGGGGGGACAGGAGCTCCTACGAGCAGTACTTC.

The chain joins TRBV11-2 to TRBJ2-1; 7 bases map to TRBD2. CDR3 size: 16 residues. Germline V lookup: CDR1 SGHAT, CDR2 FQNNGV. J was trimmed by 3 bases and V by 5 bases; bases with no gene match: 10. The CDR3 region is CASSRRLARDYNEQFF. The CDR3 DNA is TGTGCCAGCAGCCGGAGACTAGCAAGGGACTACAATGAGCAGTTCTTC.